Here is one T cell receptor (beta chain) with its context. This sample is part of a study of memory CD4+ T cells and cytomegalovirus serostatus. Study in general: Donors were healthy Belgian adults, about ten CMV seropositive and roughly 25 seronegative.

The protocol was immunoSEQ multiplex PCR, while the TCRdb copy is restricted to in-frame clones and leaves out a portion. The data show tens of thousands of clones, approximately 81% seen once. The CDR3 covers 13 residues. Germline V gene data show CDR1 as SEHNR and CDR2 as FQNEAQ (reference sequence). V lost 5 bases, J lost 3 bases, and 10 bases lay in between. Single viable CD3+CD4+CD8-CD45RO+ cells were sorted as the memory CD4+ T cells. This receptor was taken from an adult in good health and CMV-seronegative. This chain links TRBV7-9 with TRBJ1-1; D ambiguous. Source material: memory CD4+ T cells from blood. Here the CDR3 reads CASSPHRDTEAFF. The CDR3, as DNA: TGTGCCAGCAGCCCCCACCGGGACACTGAAGCTTTCTTT.